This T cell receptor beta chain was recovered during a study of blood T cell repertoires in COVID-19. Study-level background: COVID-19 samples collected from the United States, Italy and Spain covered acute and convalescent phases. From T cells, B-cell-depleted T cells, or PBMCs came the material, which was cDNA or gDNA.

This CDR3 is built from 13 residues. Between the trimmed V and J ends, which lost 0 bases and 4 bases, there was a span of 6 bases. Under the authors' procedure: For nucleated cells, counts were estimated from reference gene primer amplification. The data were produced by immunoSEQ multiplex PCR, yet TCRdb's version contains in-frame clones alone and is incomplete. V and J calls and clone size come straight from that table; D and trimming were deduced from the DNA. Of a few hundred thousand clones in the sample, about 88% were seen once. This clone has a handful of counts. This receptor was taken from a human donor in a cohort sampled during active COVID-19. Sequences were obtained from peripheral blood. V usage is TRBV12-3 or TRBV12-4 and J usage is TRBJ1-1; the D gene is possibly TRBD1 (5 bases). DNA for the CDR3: TGTGCCAGCAGTTTAGCAGGGGTCACTGAAGCTTTCTTT. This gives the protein CASSLAGVTEAFF.